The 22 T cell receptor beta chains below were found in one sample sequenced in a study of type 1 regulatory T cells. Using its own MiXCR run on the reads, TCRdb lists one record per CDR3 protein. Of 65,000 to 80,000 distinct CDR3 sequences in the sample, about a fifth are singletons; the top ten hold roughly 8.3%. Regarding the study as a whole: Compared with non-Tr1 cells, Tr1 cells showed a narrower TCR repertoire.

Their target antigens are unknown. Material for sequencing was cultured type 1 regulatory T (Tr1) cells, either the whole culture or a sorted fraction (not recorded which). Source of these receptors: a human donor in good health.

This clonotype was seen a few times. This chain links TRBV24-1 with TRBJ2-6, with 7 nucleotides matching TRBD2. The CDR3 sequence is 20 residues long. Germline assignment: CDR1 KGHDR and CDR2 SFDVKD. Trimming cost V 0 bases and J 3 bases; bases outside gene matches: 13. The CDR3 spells CATSDLPGGSGSNGANVLTF. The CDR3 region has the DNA TGTGCCACCAGTGATTTGCCGGGCGGGAGTGGTTCGAATGGGGCCAACGTCCTGACTTTC.

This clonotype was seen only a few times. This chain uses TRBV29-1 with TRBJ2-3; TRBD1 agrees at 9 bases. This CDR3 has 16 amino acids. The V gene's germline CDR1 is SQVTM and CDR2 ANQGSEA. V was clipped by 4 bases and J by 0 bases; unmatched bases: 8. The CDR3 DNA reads TGCAGCGTTGCGGGACAGGGCAGGAGGAGCACAGATACGCAGTATTTT. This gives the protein CSVAGQGRRSTDTQYF.

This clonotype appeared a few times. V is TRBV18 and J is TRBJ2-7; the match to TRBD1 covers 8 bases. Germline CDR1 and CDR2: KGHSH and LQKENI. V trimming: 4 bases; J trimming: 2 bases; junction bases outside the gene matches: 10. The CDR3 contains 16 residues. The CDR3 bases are TGTGCCAGCTCACAAAACGGACAGGGAGCAACCTACGAGCAGTACTTC. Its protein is CASSQNGQGATYEQYF.

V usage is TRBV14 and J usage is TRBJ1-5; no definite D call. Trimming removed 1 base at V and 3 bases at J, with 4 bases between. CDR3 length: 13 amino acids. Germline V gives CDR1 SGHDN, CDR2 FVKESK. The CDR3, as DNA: TGTGCCAGCAGCCAAGGCCTCAATCAGCCCCAGCATTTT. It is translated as CASSQGLNQPQHF.

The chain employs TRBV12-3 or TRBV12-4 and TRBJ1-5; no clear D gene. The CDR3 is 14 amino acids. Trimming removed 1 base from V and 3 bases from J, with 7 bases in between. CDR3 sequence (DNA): TGTGCCAGCAGTTTAGTCAGGACCAATCAGCCCCAGCATTTT. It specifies CASSLVRTNQPQHF.

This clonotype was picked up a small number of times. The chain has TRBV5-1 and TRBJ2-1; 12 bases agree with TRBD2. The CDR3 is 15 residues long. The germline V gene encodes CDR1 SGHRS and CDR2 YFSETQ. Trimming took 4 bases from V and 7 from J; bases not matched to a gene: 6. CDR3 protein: CASSPTGLAGNEQFF. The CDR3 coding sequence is TGCGCCAGCAGCCCGACCGGACTAGCGGGGAATGAGCAGTTCTTC.

The CDR3 bases are TGTGCCAGCTTTTTCAACTATGGCTACACCTTC. This encodes CASFFNYGYTF. V gene TRBV6-1 combines with J gene TRBJ1-2, with D hard to call. The CDR3 contains 11 residues. The germline V gene has CDR1 MNHNS and CDR2 SASEGT. The V gene lost 8 bases and the J gene lost 2 bases, with 6 bases spanning the gap.

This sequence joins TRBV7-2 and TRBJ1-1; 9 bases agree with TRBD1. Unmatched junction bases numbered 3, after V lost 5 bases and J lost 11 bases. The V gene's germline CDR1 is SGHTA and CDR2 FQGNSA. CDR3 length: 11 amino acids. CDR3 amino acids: CASSQGQGAFF. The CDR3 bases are TGTGCCAGCAGCCAGGGACAGGGCGCTTTCTTT.

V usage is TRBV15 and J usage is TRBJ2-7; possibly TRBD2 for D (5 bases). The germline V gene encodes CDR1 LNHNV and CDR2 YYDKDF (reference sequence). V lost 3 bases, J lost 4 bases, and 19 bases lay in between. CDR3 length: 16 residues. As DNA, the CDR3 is TGTGCCACCAGCAGTACTTTAGGGCTGGGAGTGTACGAGCAGTACTTC. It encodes CATSSTLGLGVYEQYF.

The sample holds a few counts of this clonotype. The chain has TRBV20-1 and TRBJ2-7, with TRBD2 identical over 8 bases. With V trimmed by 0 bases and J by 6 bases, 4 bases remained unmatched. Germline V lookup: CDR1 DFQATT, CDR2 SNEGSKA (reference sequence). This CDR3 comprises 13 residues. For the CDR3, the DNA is TGCAGTGCTAGAGAGCCGGGAGGGTCCGAGCAGTACTTC. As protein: CSAREPGGSEQYF.

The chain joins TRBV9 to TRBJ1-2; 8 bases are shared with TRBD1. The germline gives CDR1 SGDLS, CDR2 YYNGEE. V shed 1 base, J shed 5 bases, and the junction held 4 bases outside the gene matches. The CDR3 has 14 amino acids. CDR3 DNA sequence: TGTGCCAGCAGCGTATTAGGACAGGGATATGGCTACACCTTC. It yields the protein CASSVLGQGYGYTF.

DNA of the CDR3: TGTGCCAGCAGCTTAGATTGGACAGCGAACAATGAGCAGTTCTTC. It codes for CASSLDWTANNEQFF. J is TRBJ2-1 and V is TRBV7-2, with D perhaps TRBD1 (6 bases). V dropped 1 base and J dropped 5 bases, with 12 bases sitting between them. The length of the CDR3 is 15 residues. Looked up from germline, CDR1 is SGHTA and CDR2 is FQGNSA. The full variable domain, completed using reference TRBV7-2 and TRBJ2-1, is GAGVSQSPSNKVTEKGKDVELRCDPISGHTALYWYRQSLGQGLEFLIYFQGNSAPDKSGLPSDRFSAERTGGSVSTLTIQRTQQEDSAVYLCASSLDWTANNEQFFGPGTRLTVL.

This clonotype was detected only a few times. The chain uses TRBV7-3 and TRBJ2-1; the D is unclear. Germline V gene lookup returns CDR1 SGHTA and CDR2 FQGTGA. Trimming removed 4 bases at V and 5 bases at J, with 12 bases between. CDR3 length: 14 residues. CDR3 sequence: CASSSEPGNNEQFF. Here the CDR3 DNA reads TGTGCCAGCAGCTCAGAGCCAGGAAACAATGAGCAGTTCTTC. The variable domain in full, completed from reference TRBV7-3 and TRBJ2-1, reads GAGVSQTPSNKVTEKGKYVELRCDPISGHTALYWYRQSLGQGPEFLIYFQGTGAADDSGLPNDRFFAVRPEGSVSTLKIQRTERGDSAVYLCASSSEPGNNEQFFGPGTRLTVL.

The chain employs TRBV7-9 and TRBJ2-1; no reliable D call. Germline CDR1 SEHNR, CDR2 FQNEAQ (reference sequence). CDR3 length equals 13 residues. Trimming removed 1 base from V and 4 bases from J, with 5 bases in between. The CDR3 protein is CASSLDPYNEQFF. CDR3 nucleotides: TGTGCCAGCAGCTTAGACCCTTACAATGAGCAGTTCTTC.

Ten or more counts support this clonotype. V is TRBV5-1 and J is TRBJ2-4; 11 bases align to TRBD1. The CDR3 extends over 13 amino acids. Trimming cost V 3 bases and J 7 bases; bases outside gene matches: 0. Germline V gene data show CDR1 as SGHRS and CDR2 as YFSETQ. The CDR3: CASSWDRGNIQYF. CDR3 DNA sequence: TGCGCCAGCAGCTGGGACAGGGGGAACATTCAGTACTTC.

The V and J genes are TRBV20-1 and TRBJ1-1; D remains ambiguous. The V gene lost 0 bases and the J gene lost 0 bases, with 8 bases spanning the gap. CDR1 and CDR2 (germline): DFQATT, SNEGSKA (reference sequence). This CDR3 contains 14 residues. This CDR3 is CSARDRGMNTEAFF. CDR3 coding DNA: TGCAGTGCTAGAGATCGGGGAATGAACACTGAAGCTTTCTTT.

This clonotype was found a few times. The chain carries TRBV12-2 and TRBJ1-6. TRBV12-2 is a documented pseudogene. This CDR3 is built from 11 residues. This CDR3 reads CASRLGSPLHF. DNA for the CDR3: TGTGCAAGTCGCTTAGGATCACCCCTCCACTTT.

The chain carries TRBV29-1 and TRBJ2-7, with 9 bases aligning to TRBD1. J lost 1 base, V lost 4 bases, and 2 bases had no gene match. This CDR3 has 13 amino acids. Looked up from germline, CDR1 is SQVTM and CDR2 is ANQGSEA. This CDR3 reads CSVGDRVSYEQYF. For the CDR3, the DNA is TGCAGCGTTGGGGACAGGGTTTCCTACGAGCAGTACTTC.

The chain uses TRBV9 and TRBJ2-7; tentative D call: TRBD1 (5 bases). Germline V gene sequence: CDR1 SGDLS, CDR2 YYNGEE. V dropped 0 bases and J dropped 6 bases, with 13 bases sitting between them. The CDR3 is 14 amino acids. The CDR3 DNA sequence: TGTGCCAGCAGCGTAGAGGGGCCTGCCGGCGAGCAGTACTTC. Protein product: CASSVEGPAGEQYF.

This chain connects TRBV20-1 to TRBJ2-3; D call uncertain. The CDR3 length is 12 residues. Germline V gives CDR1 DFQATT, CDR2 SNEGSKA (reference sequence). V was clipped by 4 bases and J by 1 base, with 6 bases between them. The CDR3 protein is CSAIFGTDTQYF. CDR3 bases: TGCAGTGCTATATTTGGCACAGATACGCAGTATTTT.

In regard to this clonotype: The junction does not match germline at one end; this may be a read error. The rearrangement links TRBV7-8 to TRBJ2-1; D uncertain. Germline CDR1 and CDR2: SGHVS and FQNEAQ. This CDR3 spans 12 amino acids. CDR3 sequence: CASSSPGLRELF. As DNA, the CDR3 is TGTGCCAGCAGCTCCCCGGGCCTCCGAGAGCTCTTC.

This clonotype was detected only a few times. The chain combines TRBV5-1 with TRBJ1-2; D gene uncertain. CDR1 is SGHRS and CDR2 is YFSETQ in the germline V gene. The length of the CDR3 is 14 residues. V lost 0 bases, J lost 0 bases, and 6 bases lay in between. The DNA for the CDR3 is TGCGCCAGCAGCTTGGACATTGCTAACTATGGCTACACCTTC. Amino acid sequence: CASSLDIANYGYTF. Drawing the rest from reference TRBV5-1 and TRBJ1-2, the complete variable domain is KAGVTQTPRYLIKTRGQQVTLSCSPISGHRSVSWYQQTPGQGLQFLFEYFSETQRNKGNFPGRFSGRQFSNSRSEMNVSTLELGDSALYLCASSLDIANYGYTFGSGTRLTVV.